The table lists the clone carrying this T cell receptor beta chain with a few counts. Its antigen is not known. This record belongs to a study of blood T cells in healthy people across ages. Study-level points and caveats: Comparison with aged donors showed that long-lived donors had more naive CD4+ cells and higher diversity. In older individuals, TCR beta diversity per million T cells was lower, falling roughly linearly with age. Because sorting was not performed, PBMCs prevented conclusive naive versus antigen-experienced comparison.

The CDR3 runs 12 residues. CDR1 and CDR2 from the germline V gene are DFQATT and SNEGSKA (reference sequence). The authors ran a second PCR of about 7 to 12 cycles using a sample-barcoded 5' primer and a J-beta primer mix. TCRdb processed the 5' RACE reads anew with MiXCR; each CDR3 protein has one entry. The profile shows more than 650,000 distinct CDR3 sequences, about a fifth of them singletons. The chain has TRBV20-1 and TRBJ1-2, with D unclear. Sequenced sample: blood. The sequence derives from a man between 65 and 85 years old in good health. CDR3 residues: CRTTRTNYGYTF. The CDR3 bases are TGCAGAACAACTAGAACTAACTATGGCTACACCTTC.